The 21 T cell receptor beta chains in this list originate from one sample, sequenced in a study of cytotoxic CD8 clonotypes in ibrutinib-treated CLL. The data were produced by immunoSEQ multiplex PCR, yet TCRdb's version contains in-frame clones alone and is incomplete. The sample includes approximately 190,000 clones, 60% to 80% of them seen just once. This sample comprised PBMCs, obtained after 12 months of ibrutinib treatment. The source is a human donor with chronic lymphocytic leukemia.

Worth noting for this clone: Other DNA sequences from this sample encode an identical CDR3 as well. The V call is TRBV5-1, the J call TRBJ1-3; D gene unclear. Trimming took 0 bases from V and 1 from J, leaving 5 bases between them. CDR1 is SGHRS, CDR2 YFSETQ, per germline. CDR3 length: 14 amino acids. The CDR3 loop is CASSLDSSGNTIYF. The CDR3 nucleotides read TGCGCCAGCAGCTTGGACAGTTCTGGAAACACCATATATTTT.

This clone was counted a few times. The V call is TRBV25-1, the J call TRBJ2-7; D remains ambiguous. There are 12 residues in the CDR3. The germline V and J ends were trimmed by 5 bases and 8 bases, with 13 bases remaining between them. CDR1 and CDR2 from the germline V gene are MGHDK and SYGVNS. The CDR3 DNA reads as TGTGCCAGCAGTCCCCCCTTGGGGAAGCAGTACTTC. Amino acids: CASSPPLGKQYF.

This chain connects TRBV28 to TRBJ2-3; TRBD1 is a possible D gene (6 bases). CDR3 size: 13 residues. CDR1 and CDR2 from the germline V gene are MDHEN and SYDVKM. V dropped 2 bases and J dropped 3 bases, with 6 bases sitting between them. The CDR3 loop is CASSLQGTDTQYF. Here the CDR3 DNA reads TGTGCCAGCAGTTTACAGGGGACAGATACGCAGTATTTT. Together with reference TRBV28 and TRBJ2-3, the CDR3 gives the full variable domain: DVKVTQSSRYLVKRTGEKVFLECVQDMDHENMFWYRQDPGLGLRLIYFSYDVKMKEKGDIPEGYSVSREKKERFSLILESASTNQTSMYLCASSLQGTDTQYFGPGTRLTVL.

The J gene is TRBJ2-7, the V gene TRBV27, with a tentative D call TRBD1 (5 bases). This CDR3 comprises 13 residues. Trimming pared 3 bases from V and 3 bases from J, leaving 9 bases between. CDR1 MNHEY and CDR2 SMNVEV come from the germline V gene (reference sequence). CDR3 DNA sequence: TGTGCCAGCAGTTTTACAGGAAGCTACGAGCAGTACTTC. It is translated as CASSFTGSYEQYF.

In this sample, this clone turned up a few times. This rearrangement joins TRBV10-1 to TRBJ1-4; maybe TRBD1 (6 bases). The CDR3 totals 14 residues. Looked up from germline, CDR1 is WNHNN and CDR2 is SYGVQD (reference sequence). V shed 3 bases and J shed 4 bases, with 9 bases lying between them. CDR3 DNA sequence: TGCGCCAGCAGTGACGGCAGGGGTAATGAAAAACTGTTTTTT. Amino acids: CASSDGRGNEKLFF.

The chain is built from TRBV19 and TRBJ2-1; tentatively, D is TRBD2 (6 bases). V lost 5 bases to trimming and J lost 1 base, with 9 bases between them. Germline assignment: CDR1 LNHDA and CDR2 SQIVND (reference sequence). This CDR3 is built from 14 residues. CDR3 nucleotides: TGTGCCAGTAGTCAACTAGCTTCCTACAATGAGCAGTTCTTC. Its protein is CASSQLASYNEQFF.

The rearrangement uses TRBV5-1 and TRBJ2-4; D might be TRBD2 (5 bases). Germline loops: CDR1 SGHRS, CDR2 YFSETQ. The CDR3 is 15 amino acids. Trimming cost V 0 bases and J 0 bases, with 7 bases left between them. The CDR3 DNA reads TGCGCCAGCAGCTTGGGAGGGCTAGCCAAAAACATTCAGTACTTC. Translated, it gives CASSLGGLAKNIQYF.

J is TRBJ2-1 and V is TRBV30; 9 bases match TRBD2. The CDR3 length is 16 residues. V trimming: 2 bases; J trimming: 7 bases; junction bases outside the gene matches: 12. Per the germline V gene, CDR1 is GTSNPN and CDR2 is SVGIG (reference sequence). The CDR3 DNA sequence: TGTGCCTGGAGTTCCACCGGGACTAGCTTCCGTAATGAGCAGTTCTTC. Translating gives CAWSSTGTSFRNEQFF. Filled out from reference TRBV30 and TRBJ2-1, the complete variable domain reads SQTIHQWPATLVQPVGSPLSLECTVEGTSNPNLYWYRQAAGRGLQLLFYSVGIGQISSEVPQNLSASRPQDRQFILSSKKLLLSDSGFYLCAWSSTGTSFRNEQFFGPGTRLTVL.

The chain carries TRBV19 and TRBJ1-5; D gene ambiguous. CDR1 is LNHDA and CDR2 is SQIVND in the germline V gene (reference sequence). V was shortened by 7 bases and J by 4 bases, with 14 bases between the two germline ends. This CDR3 spans 14 amino acids. CDR3 protein: CASIETDANQPQHF. CDR3 coding DNA: TGTGCCAGTATCGAGACGGACGCAAATCAGCCCCAGCATTTT.

The chain couples TRBV7-9 to TRBJ2-5; D gene unclear. This CDR3 region has 14 residues. Trimming stripped 1 base from V and 5 bases from J, with 11 bases between. Germline loops: CDR1 SEHNR, CDR2 FQNEAQ (reference sequence). CDR3 sequence reads: CASSLGALWETQYF. CDR3 sequence (DNA): TGTGCCAGCAGCTTAGGAGCGTTGTGGGAGACCCAGTACTTC. Variable domain in full (rest from reference TRBV7-9 and TRBJ2-5): DTGVSQNPRHKITKRGQNVTFRCDPISEHNRLYWYRQTLGQGPEFLTYFQNEAQLEKSRLLSDRFSAERPKGSFSTLEIQRTEQGDSAMYLCASSLGALWETQYFGPGTRLLVL.

The V gene is TRBV4-1, the J gene TRBJ1-5; D is unclear. Looked up from germline, CDR1 is MGHRA and CDR2 is YSYEKL. V was clipped by 4 bases and J by 7 bases, with 11 bases between them. The CDR3 covers 13 residues. The CDR3 region has the DNA TGCGCCAGCAGCCTAGCTGTCGAGCAGCCCCAGCATTTT. Amino acid sequence: CASSLAVEQPQHF.

The rearrangement uses TRBV30 and TRBJ2-3; 12 nucleotides align to TRBD2. The trim removed 2 bases at V and 7 bases at J, leaving 10 bases unmatched. Germline CDR1 and CDR2: GTSNPN and SVGIG (reference sequence). The CDR3 runs to 16 residues. The CDR3 nucleotides are TGTGCCTGGAGTCCCCGACTAGCGGGAGTGCAATATACGCAGTATTTT. This translates into CAWSPRLAGVQYTQYF.

CDR3 sequence: CAISDAGGGAGELFF. The DNA of the CDR3 is TGTGCCATCAGTGATGCGGGTGGAGGGGCCGGGGAGCTGTTTTTT. V usage is TRBV10-3 and J usage is TRBJ2-2; D is perhaps TRBD2 (6 bases). The CDR3 covers 15 residues. In germline, CDR1 is ENHRY, CDR2 SYGVKD. Trimming left V 3 bases short and J 6 bases short, with 14 bases between.

This chain links TRBV29-1 with TRBJ2-4; D is possibly TRBD1 (5 bases). The CDR3 is made up of 13 amino acids. Per germline, CDR1 SQVTM and CDR2 ANQGSEA. V was pared by 5 bases and J by 5 bases, with 13 bases between. CDR3 coding DNA: TGCAGCGTTACGTCCCCGACAGAAAACATTCAGTACTTC. It is translated as CSVTSPTENIQYF. The full variable domain, rest sourced from reference TRBV29-1 and TRBJ2-4, is SAVISQKPSRDICQRGTSLTIQCQVDSQVTMMFWYRQQPGQSLTLIATANQGSEATYESGFVIDKFPISRPNLTFSTLTVSNMSPEDSSIYLCSVTSPTENIQYFGAGTRLSVL.

The rearrangement uses TRBV5-1 and TRBJ2-5; D not resolved. The V gene's germline CDR1 is SGHRS and CDR2 YFSETQ. Trimming shortened V by 3 bases and J by 2 bases, and 14 bases separated the two germline ends. This CDR3 comprises 15 residues. The CDR3 DNA follows: TGCGCCAGCAGCTACCAAGTACCCCCACAAGAGACCCAGTACTTC. Its protein product is CASSYQVPPQETQYF.

V and J are TRBV20-1 and TRBJ2-1, with a tentative D call TRBD2 (6 bases). Trimming pared 5 bases from V and 6 bases from J, leaving 8 bases between. There are 11 residues in the CDR3. CDR1 and CDR2 (germline): DFQATT, SNEGSKA (reference sequence). The CDR3 loop reads CSAGTGNEQFF. DNA for the CDR3: TGCAGTGCTGGGACTGGCAATGAGCAGTTCTTC.

V usage is TRBV15 and J usage is TRBJ2-3; 7 bases agree with TRBD1. V lost 0 bases and J lost 2; bases outside the gene matches: 5. CDR1 is LNHNV, CDR2 YYDKDF, per germline (reference sequence). This CDR3 has 16 residues. CDR3 protein: CATSRDQGTATDTQYF. The CDR3 DNA sequence: TGTGCCACCAGCAGAGATCAAGGGACAGCCACAGATACGCAGTATTTT.

The J gene is TRBJ1-1, the V gene TRBV6-6; possibly TRBD1 for D (6 bases). V lost 6 bases and J lost 0, with 14 bases in between. CDR3 length: 15 residues. Germline lookup yields CDR1 MNHNY and CDR2 SVGAGI (reference sequence). CDR3 bases: TGTGCCAGCAGCACGGGAAGGGGGATGAACACTGAAGCTTTCTTT. Translated: CASSTGRGMNTEAFF.

The CDR3 region is CASSLARPGWGGNTIYF. Written as DNA, the CDR3 is TGTGCCAGCAGCTTGGCCAGGCCAGGGTGGGGAGGAAACACCATATATTTT. V gene TRBV5-4 combines with J gene TRBJ1-3; TRBD1 might be the D (5 bases). The CDR3 length is 17 residues. Trimming stripped 0 bases from V and 4 bases from J, with 17 bases between. Germline V gene sequence: CDR1 SGHNT, CDR2 YYREEE (reference sequence).

The chain links TRBV5-1 to TRBJ2-3; D is unresolved. V was trimmed by 4 bases and J by 4 bases, leaving 13 bases between them. Germline CDR1 and CDR2: SGHRS and YFSETQ. The CDR3 extends over 14 amino acids. CDR3 DNA sequence: TGCGCCAGCAGCCCCCCTGAGGCCCCAGATACGCAGTATTTT. Amino acids: CASSPPEAPDTQYF.

The CDR3: CASSPHSGTSTNEQFF. CDR3 bases: TGTGCCAGCAGCCCCCACTCCGGGACTAGCACGAATGAGCAGTTCTTC. The chain couples TRBV9 to TRBJ2-1; 9 nucleotides agree with TRBD2. V was pared by 4 bases and J by 7 bases, with 12 bases of the junction left unmatched. CDR1 and CDR2 (germline): SGDLS, YYNGEE. This CDR3 comprises 16 residues.